These 2 T cell receptor beta chains came from one sample sequenced in a study of T cell responses to AZD1222 COVID-19 vaccine. Clones were read by immunoSEQ multiplex PCR, and TCRdb kept only the in-frame ones, dropping some. The sample lists approximately 92,000 clones, approximately 90% occurring once. Sample: peripheral blood, taken on day 0 of AZD1222 vaccination. Receptor source: an adult in good health.

The gene calls are TRBV19 and TRBJ1-4; tentatively, D is TRBD1 (5 bases). The CDR3 extends over 15 amino acids. The germline V gene encodes CDR1 LNHDA and CDR2 SQIVND (reference sequence). Trimming removed 6 bases from V and 3 bases from J, with 14 bases in between. The CDR3 region is CASRVLTDPNEKLFF. The CDR3 DNA sequence: TGTGCCAGTAGGGTTTTGACAGATCCTAATGAAAAACTGTTTTTT.

On this clone: The germline gene is not matched at one end of the junction; a read error may be the cause. The gene calls are TRBV2 and TRBJ2-1; D is ambiguous. Per germline, CDR1 SNHLY and CDR2 FYNNEI. CDR3 length: 11 amino acids. CDR3 sequence: CACSSYNEQFF. Written as DNA, the CDR3 is TGTGCCTGCAGTTCCTACAATGAGCAGTTCTTC.